Sequencing of this T cell receptor (beta chain) was carried out in a study of post-analysis software for immune sequencing data. The CDR3 covers 15 residues. Trimming removed 2 bases at V and 4 bases at J, with 14 bases between. Prepared libraries of TCR beta cDNA carried unique molecular identifiers. MiXCR, applied by TCRdb to the PCR reads, yields one record per CDR3 protein. The sample consists of 150,000 or so distinct CDR3 sequences, 36% of them appearing once. Regarding the study as a whole: Elevated frequency relative to controls characterized roughly five TRBV segments in patients, TRBV5-6, TRBV5-1 and TRBV20-1 among them.

This clonotype occurred many times. What it binds is unknown. The source material was blood, sampled after autologous hematopoietic stem cell transplantation. The chain carries TRBV12-3 or TRBV12-4 and TRBJ2-5; D might be TRBD1 (5 bases). The sequence derives from a girl aged 10 to 17 with multiple sclerosis. The CDR3 coding sequence is TGTGCCAGCAGTTTAATCCAGGGTAGTGTAGAGACCCAGTACTTC. Its protein is CASSLIQGSVETQYF.